The following is a T cell receptor (beta chain) sequence with its context. As yet, its antigen is unknown. The same CDR3 is also encoded by other DNA sequences in this sample. Vbeta (60) and Jbeta (13) primers were used in the PCR. Repertoires were generated with immunoSEQ multiplex PCR, while TCRdb's copy carries only in-frame clones and drops some. The sample lists some 70,000 clones; roughly four fifths were seen once. The data stem from a study of cytomegalovirus exposure and HLA in healthy donors. Study observations and caveats: A later analysis revealed that TCR association rates differed between HLA loci, peaking at DRB1 and bottoming out at HLA-C. Follow-up analysis later connected one missense variant in DCLRE1C with trimming of TCR beta V- and J-genes. Prediction of most subjects' HLA-A and HLA-B alleles by TCR beta sequences was reportedly accurate.

The CDR3 length is 11 residues. Per the germline V gene, CDR1 is SEHNR and CDR2 is FQNEAQ (reference sequence). With 5 bases removed from V and 4 bases from J, the gap between germline ends came to 5 bases. This cohort consisted of healthy bone marrow donors. Sequencing was done on a sample of PBMCs. The chain links TRBV7-9 to TRBJ2-5; D remains unclear. The TCR was taken from a human donor in good health. The CDR3 DNA is TGTGCCAGCAGCCCCCGAGAGACCCAGTACTTC. Encoded protein: CASSPRETQYF.